A selection of T cell receptor beta chains follows, all from one sample in a study of blood T cell repertoires in COVID-19. Only in-frame clones appear in the TCRdb table, and some are missing; sequencing was by immunoSEQ multiplex PCR. The sample yields about 180,000 clones, roughly 85% seen once. The sample consisted of peripheral blood. Receptors were obtained from a man aged 45-65 years with active or convalescent COVID-19. Each CDR3 is given with its conserved first and last residue. Fields, in order: J gene, D gene, clone size, V gene, CDR3 protein, CDR3 DNA. The D gene is left open where the match is weak. Clone sizes are given selectively: once, few, many, or a class where the clone is expanded.

TRBJ2-4 | NA | NA | TRBV2 | CASRRHPSNIQYF | TGTGCCAGCAGGCGGCATCCGTCTAACATTCAGTACTTC
TRBJ2-3 | TRBD2 | NA | TRBV11-2 | CASSLFPAGGLYTQYF | TGTGCCAGCAGCTTATTCCCGGCGGGGGGCTTGTATACGCAGTATTTT
TRBJ2-1 | NA | few | TRBV6-4 | CASSKGGVFNEQFF | TGTGCCAGCTCCAAAGGAGGGGTGTTCAATGAGCAGTTCTTC
TRBJ2-1 | TRBD2 | NA | TRBV18 | CASSPPRLAGGQNEQFF | TGTGCCAGCTCACCACCCAGACTAGCGGGAGGGCAAAATGAGCAGTTCTTC
TRBJ1-2 | NA | NA | TRBV2 | CASSPQGGNYGYTF | TGTGCCAGCAGCCCCCAGGGAGGGAACTATGGCTACACCTTC
TRBJ1-5 | NA | NA | TRBV11-2 | CASSLDGDGYQPQHF | TGTGCCAGCAGCTTAGATGGCGACGGGTATCAGCCCCAGCATTTT
TRBJ1-1 | TRBD1 | NA | TRBV19 | CASSSGQAYTEAFF | TGTGCCAGTAGTAGCGGACAGGCGTACACTGAAGCTTTCTTT
TRBJ2-1 | NA | NA | TRBV11-2 | CASSIRQSSYNEQFF | TGTGCCAGCAGCATTAGACAGAGCTCCTACAATGAGCAGTTCTTC
TRBJ2-5 | TRBD1 | NA | TRBV6-5 | CASNQDRGKETQYF | TGTGCCAGCAACCAGGACAGGGGGAAGGAGACCCAGTACTTC
TRBJ1-4 | NA | NA | TRBV11-2 | CASIILLREETTEKLFF | TGTGCCAGCATCATTCTGTTACGGGAGGAGACGACTGAAAAACTGTTTTTT
TRBJ1-4 | TRBD1 | NA | TRBV2 | CASSPRDRAEKLFF | TGTGCCAGCAGTCCCCGGGACAGGGCCGAAAAACTGTTTTTT
TRBJ1-1 | NA | NA | TRBV7-3 | CASSLSVNTEAFF | TGTGCCAGCAGCTTATCAGTGAACACTGAAGCTTTCTTT
TRBJ1-2 | TRBD1 | once | TRBV5-4 | CASTSQTGVDGYTF | TGTGCCAGCACCTCCCAGACAGGGGTAGATGGCTACACCTTC
TRBJ1-5 | NA | NA | TRBV11-1 | CASSPTFGQPQHF | TGTGCCAGCAGCCCTACTTTCGGTCAGCCCCAGCATTTT
TRBJ1-4 | TRBD1 | NA | TRBV5-1 | CASSPGDRATNEKLFF | TGCGCCAGCAGCCCCGGGGACAGGGCAACTAATGAAAAACTGTTTTTT
TRBJ1-6 | NA | NA | TRBV12-3/TRBV12-4 | CASSPQGLMFHF | TGTGCCAGCAGCCCTCAGGGACTCATGTTCCACTTT
TRBJ2-2 | NA | NA | TRBV7-3 | CASSPGGQGSGELFF | TGTGCCAGCAGCCCAGGTGGTCAGGGATCGGGGGAGCTGTTTTTT
TRBJ1-3 | NA | NA | TRBV6-1 | CASSETTAGNTIYF | TGTGCCAGCAGTGAAACGACAGCCGGAAACACCATATATTTT
TRBJ2-2 | NA | NA | TRBV6-5 | CASFSPGAPSGELFF | TGTGCCAGCTTCTCCCCGGGTGCCCCCAGCGGGGAGCTGTTTTTT
TRBJ1-2 | NA | once | TRBV7-9 | CASSLDFSNSLF | TGTGCCAGCAGCTTAGATTTCTCGAACAGTTTGTTC
TRBJ2-1 | NA | NA | TRBV3-1/TRBV3-2 | CASSQDTRGKDEQFF | TGTGCCAGCAGCCAAGATACTCGCGGGAAGGATGAGCAGTTCTTC
TRBJ1-4 | TRBD1 | NA | TRBV2 | CASSGQGEFEKLFF | TGTGCCAGCAGTGGACAGGGCGAGTTTGAAAAACTGTTTTTT
TRBJ1-1 | NA | NA | TRBV29-1 | CSVEAGRGTEAFF | TGCAGCGTTGAGGCGGGGAGGGGCACTGAAGCTTTCTTT
TRBJ1-3 | NA | NA | TRBV3-1/TRBV3-2 | CASSQDGAGLFSGNTIYF | TGTGCCAGCAGCCAAGATGGGGCGGGGCTGTTCTCTGGAAACACCATATATTTT
TRBJ2-7 | TRBD2 | few | TRBV3-1/TRBV3-2 | CASSSAMTSGYEQYF | TGTGCCAGCAGCAGCGCTATGACTAGCGGTTACGAGCAGTACTTC
TRBJ1-2 | NA | NA | TRBV24-1 | CATSDQNPGGYGYTF | TGTGCCACCAGTGACCAGAACCCGGGGGGTTATGGCTACACCTTC
TRBJ1-1 | TRBD1 | NA | TRBV28 | CASSLGQGGAFF | TGTGCCAGCAGTTTAGGACAGGGCGGAGCTTTCTTT
TRBJ2-5 | TRBD2 | NA | TRBV29-1 | CSVDGQRDRGETQYF | TGCAGCGTTGATGGGCAGCGGGACCGTGGGGAGACCCAGTACTTC
TRBJ2-2 | NA | NA | TRBV7-9 | CASSRDLRDTGELFF | TGTGCCAGCAGCCGAGACCTGAGGGACACCGGGGAGCTGTTTTTT
TRBJ1-1 | TRBD1 | NA | TRBV9 | CASSVERTGLTEAFF | TGTGCCAGCAGCGTAGAGAGGACAGGATTGACTGAAGCTTTCTTT
TRBJ2-7 | NA | NA | TRBV7-6 | CASSSRGTPEEQYF | TGTGCCAGCAGCTCCCGAGGGACACCGGAAGAGCAGTACTTC
TRBJ1-2 | NA | NA | TRBV4-2 | CASSPSNQGSRFDGYTF | TGTGCCAGCAGCCCCTCCAACCAGGGAAGTCGATTCGATGGCTACACCTTC
TRBJ1-1 | TRBD1 | NA | TRBV6-5 | CASSPDRGSEAFF | TGTGCCAGCAGTCCGGACAGGGGATCTGAAGCTTTCTTT
TRBJ2-7 | TRBD2 | NA | TRBV4-2 | CASSQDAAGIVYEQYF | TGTGCCAGCAGCCAAGATGCAGCGGGAATAGTCTACGAGCAGTACTTC
TRBJ2-7 | TRBD1 | NA | TRBV3-1/TRBV3-2 | CASSQWTGSYEQYF | TGTGCCAGCAGCCAATGGACAGGCTCCTACGAGCAGTACTTC
TRBJ1-1 | TRBD1 | NA | TRBV18 | CASSLRGQGMNTEAFF | TGTGCCAGCTCACTGAGGGGACAGGGCATGAACACTGAAGCTTTCTTT
TRBJ1-1 | NA | once | TRBV28 | CASRHRDLAFF | TGTGCCAGCAGACACCGGGATTTGGCTTTCTTT
TRBJ1-2 | NA | NA | TRBV2 | CASILTVTSYGYTF | TGTGCCAGCATCCTAACAGTGACATCTTATGGCTACACCTTC
TRBJ2-7 | NA | NA | TRBV28 | CASTQAWEQYF | TGTGCCAGCACCCAAGCGTGGGAGCAGTACTTC
TRBJ1-6 | NA | NA | TRBV28 | CASTEGGSGHLYNSPLHF | TGTGCCAGCACCGAGGGAGGAAGTGGCCATCTCTATAATTCACCCCTCCACTTT
TRBJ1-1 | NA | NA | TRBV7-2 | CASSLGGPVNTEAFF | TGTGCCAGCAGCCTAGGGGGGCCAGTCAACACTGAAGCTTTCTTT